A selection of T cell receptor beta chains follows, all from one sample in a study of identifying expanded T cells in peripheral blood. Sequenced by immunoSEQ multiplex PCR; TCRdb stores in-frame clones only, minus some. The sample shows under 95,000 clones, around nine tenths of them seen only once. The source material was blood. The receptors stem from a person between 18 and 69 years old in good health. Each CDR3 is given with its conserved first and last residue. The D gene is left open where the match is weak.

TRBJ2-3 | TRBD2 | TRBV6-5 | CASSSLRGGNTQYF
TRBJ2-7 | TRBD1 | TRBV7-8 | CASSRYTGQGYEQYF
TRBJ1-1 | . | TRBV5-1 | CASSSQGGGTEAFF
TRBJ2-5 | . | TRBV9 | CASSRVGETQYF
TRBJ2-3 | . | TRBV6-1 | CASSDPGRGSDTQYF
TRBJ2-3 | TRBD2 | TRBV27 | CASSLGLAGDTQYF
TRBJ2-1 | TRBD2 | TRBV29-1 | CSVAGTSGRASSYNEQFF
TRBJ1-4 | TRBD1 | TRBV5-1 | CASSTGQGSQKLFF
TRBJ2-3 | . | TRBV10-3 | CAISESRARAGSDTQYF
TRBJ1-2 | . | TRBV30 | CACTPGSTYGYTF
TRBJ1-1 | . | TRBV18 | CASSPMAGNDNTEAFF
TRBJ2-2 | TRBD2 | TRBV6-5 | CASSILAGIGELFF
TRBJ2-7 | TRBD2 | TRBV27 | CASSTLGGAHEQYF
TRBJ2-1 | . | TRBV14 | CASSQVPGAGEQFF
TRBJ1-1 | . | TRBV28 | CASSSSAFYTEAFF
TRBJ1-5 | . | TRBV25-1 | CASSERVGVASCNQPQHF
TRBJ1-4 | TRBD1 | TRBV7-8 | CASSLVKTGGGTNEKLFF
TRBJ2-7 | TRBD1 | TRBV6-5 | CASSYLTGAGEQYF
TRBJ2-5 | . | TRBV13 | CASSRKGGGQETQYF
TRBJ2-2 | . | TRBV6-5 | CASSYPSQGTGELFF
TRBJ1-1 | . | TRBV6-6 | CASSPPLGQSEAFF
TRBJ2-3 | . | TRBV5-6 | CASSSVQGSGTQYF
TRBJ1-3 | . | TRBV7-2 | CASSLGHGTIYF
TRBJ1-1 | TRBD1 | TRBV27 | CASATGGYTEAFF
TRBJ2-3 | . | TRBV27 | CASNLGGSDTQYF
TRBJ2-3 | . | TRBV5-4 | CASSSGPTSTDTQYF
TRBJ2-5 | . | TRBV2 | CASRAVQETQYF
TRBJ2-7 | . | TRBV11-3 | CASSLEWRAEQYF
TRBJ2-3 | . | TRBV5-5 | CASSLSDTQYF
TRBJ1-1 | TRBD1 | TRBV6-5 | CASRGDRWNTEAFF
TRBJ1-5 | . | TRBV18 | CASSPTGTDLDQPQHF
TRBJ2-7 | . | TRBV10-3 | CAISETRTGARDEQYF
TRBJ2-7 | . | TRBV10-3 | CAISAEGGSYEQYF
TRBJ1-3 | . | TRBV6-7 | CASSYKASGNTIYF
TRBJ2-5 | . | TRBV12-5 | CASGSLGETQYF
TRBJ2-7 | TRBD1 | TRBV29-1 | CSVEEAGQEDYEQYF
TRBJ2-3 | TRBD2 | TRBV19 | CATLSGGAGDTQYF
TRBJ2-3 | . | TRBV9 | CASSVQGEADTQYF
TRBJ2-5 | TRBD2 | TRBV5-6 | CASWASGVRETQYF
TRBJ1-5 | . | TRBV21-1 | CASRESSISNQPQHF
TRBJ2-3 | . | TRBV7-9 | CASWAIPDTQYF
TRBJ2-1 | TRBD2 | TRBV7-2 | CASSLSGTTYNEQFF